The 26 T cell receptor beta chains reported below all come from one sample, sequenced in a study of PD-1 blockade in mismatch repair-deficient tumors. Using immunoSEQ multiplex PCR, the repertoire was profiled, and TCRdb retains in-frame clones only, with some absent. The sample carries approximately 80,000 clones, about four fifths recorded once. The sequencing here drew on peripheral blood, taken 44 weeks after starting pembrolizumab. The receptors originated from an adult with mismatch repair-deficient cancer.

The chain uses TRBV5-8 and TRBJ2-7; D gene uncertain. The CDR3 length is 17 residues. Trimming took 3 bases from V and 0 from J, leaving 19 bases between them. Germline CDR1 reads SGHTS; CDR2 reads YDEGEE. CDR3 loop: CASSWAETPRPSYEQYF. DNA of the CDR3: TGTGCCAGCAGCTGGGCGGAGACCCCTCGTCCCTCCTACGAGCAGTACTTC.

In its sample, this clone was seen a few times. The rearrangement links TRBV18 to TRBJ1-2, with unresolved D. The V end was cut by 1 base, the J end by 8 bases, with 14 bases between. This CDR3 contains 14 residues. The V gene's germline CDR1 is KGHSH and CDR2 LQKENI. The CDR3 DNA reads as TGTGCCAGCTCACCACAAATCTCCCAGGAAGGCTACACCTTC. Its protein product is CASSPQISQEGYTF.

As regards this clone: One end of the junction does not line up with germline, which may come from a read error. The chain uses TRBV5-3 and TRBJ1-2; D is possibly TRBD1 (6 bases). TRBV5-3 carries the ORF label, with uncertain function. The CDR3 length is 14 residues. CDR3 sequence reads: CASSSIGGDYGYTF. The CDR3, as DNA: TGTGCCAGCAGCTCCATAGGGGGGGACTATGGCTACACCTTC.

V is TRBV9 and J is TRBJ2-1, with TRBD2 matching over 9 bases. This CDR3 is 13 amino acids long. Unmatched junction bases numbered 4, after V lost 6 bases and J lost 6 bases. In germline, CDR1 is SGDLS, CDR2 YYNGEE. CDR3 nucleotides: TGTGCCAGCACCACTAGCGGGTCCAATGAGCAGTTCTTC. Translating gives CASTTSGSNEQFF. Drawing the rest from reference TRBV9 and TRBJ2-1, the complete variable domain is DSGVTQTPKHLITATGQRVTLRCSPRSGDLSVYWYQQSLDQGLQFLIQYYNGEERAKGNILERFSAQQFPDLHSELNLSSLELGDSALYFCASTTSGSNEQFFGPGTRLTVL.

This chain joins TRBV14 and TRBJ1-2; maybe TRBD1 (5 bases). V was pared by 3 bases and J by 5 bases, with 10 bases between. The CDR3 is 13 amino acids. Germline CDR1 reads SGHDN; CDR2 reads FVKESK. CDR3 in DNA: TGTGCCAGCAGCCAGAGAGGGGCTTATGGCTACACCTTC. It is translated as CASSQRGAYGYTF.

This sequence joins TRBV29-1 and TRBJ1-1; no clear D. The CDR3 runs to 12 residues. The germline CDR1 and CDR2 sequences are SQVTM and ANQGSEA. V lost 8 bases and J lost 2, with 12 bases in between. CDR3 sequence reads: CSSGGANTEAFF. CDR3 DNA: TGCAGCTCCGGCGGAGCCAACACTGAAGCTTTCTTT. Drawing the rest from reference TRBV29-1 and TRBJ1-1, the complete variable domain is SAVISQKPSRDICQRGTSLTIQCQVDSQVTMMFWYRQQPGQSLTLIATANQGSEATYESGFVIDKFPISRPNLTFSTLTVSNMSPEDSSIYLCSSGGANTEAFFGQGTRLTVV.

This chain links TRBV16 with TRBJ1-1, with 9 bases that match TRBD1. Germline V gene data show CDR1 as KGHSY and CDR2 as FQNENV. The CDR3 has 14 residues. Trimming cost V 2 bases and J 6 bases; bases outside gene matches: 4. CDR3 region: CASSQGQGWSEAFF. The CDR3 coding sequence is TGTGCCAGCAGCCAAGGACAGGGGTGGTCTGAAGCTTTCTTT.

The J gene is TRBJ2-3, the V gene TRBV7-3; D might be TRBD1 (5 bases). The V and J ends lost 5 bases and 3 bases respectively, with 15 bases between them. CDR3 length: 15 amino acids. The germline V gene encodes CDR1 SGHTA and CDR2 FQGTGA. For the CDR3, the DNA is TGTGCCAGCAGCCTAGATGGCAGGGCGACAGATACGCAGTATTTT. This sequence encodes CASSLDGRATDTQYF.

The chain carries TRBV7-2 and TRBJ1-5, with D unresolved. The CDR3 is 15 residues long. Germline V gene data show CDR1 as SGHTA and CDR2 as FQGNSA. Trimming took off 2 bases at V and 3 bases at J, with 11 bases between the two ends. This chain's CDR3 is CASSLFWGTNQPQHF. Here the CDR3 DNA reads TGTGCCAGCAGCTTATTCTGGGGAACCAATCAGCCCCAGCATTTT.

This clone was detected once. The chain joins TRBV2 to TRBJ2-2, with D hard to call. CDR3 length equals 13 residues. V was trimmed by 8 bases and J by 6 bases, leaving 13 bases between them. Looked up from germline, CDR1 is SNHLY and CDR2 is FYNNEI. The CDR3 here is CASASPSAGELFF. The CDR3 DNA reads TGTGCCAGCGCCTCCCCCAGTGCCGGGGAGCTGTTTTTT. The variable domain in full, with the rest retrieved from reference TRBV2 and TRBJ2-2, is EPEVTQTPSHQVTQMGQEVILRCVPISNHLYFYWYRQILGQKVEFLVSFYNNEISEKSEIFDDQFSVERPDGSNFTLKIRSTKLEDSAMYFCASASPSAGELFFGEGSRLTVL.

The chain recombines TRBV25-1 with TRBJ1-2, with D unclear. V gave up 3 bases and J gave up 0 bases, with 8 bases separating them. This CDR3 has 14 amino acids. Germline V gene sequence: CDR1 MGHDK, CDR2 SYGVNS. DNA of the CDR3: TGTGCCAGCAGTGACATCGGGACTAACTATGGCTACACCTTC. It translates to CASSDIGTNYGYTF.

The chain's CDR3 is CASSFGTSITGELFF. In DNA, the CDR3 is TGTGCCAGCAGCTTCGGGACTAGTATCACCGGGGAGCTGTTTTTT. This rearrangement joins TRBV5-6 to TRBJ2-2; 8 nucleotides align to TRBD2. Per the germline V gene, CDR1 is SGHDT and CDR2 is YYEEEE. The ends lost 2 bases at V and 4 bases at J; junction bases unmatched: 4. This CDR3 has 15 amino acids.

This clone was recorded only once. This sequence joins TRBV10-3 and TRBJ1-5; TRBD1 matches 9 bases. Trimming removed 6 bases from V and 7 bases from J; junction bases left unmatched: 10. CDR1 ENHRY and CDR2 SYGVKD come from the germline V gene. This CDR3 region has 15 residues. In nucleotides, the CDR3 is TGTGCCATCAGCAACTCCGGGACAGGGTCCCAGCCCCAGCATTTT. Translated, it gives CAISNSGTGSQPQHF.

This chain links TRBV19 with TRBJ2-1; TRBD1 agrees at 10 bases. This CDR3 has 16 amino acids. Trimming took 5 bases from V and 2 from J; bases not matched to a gene: 6. Germline V CDR1 and CDR2: LNHDA, SQIVND (reference sequence). The CDR3 bases are TGTGCCAGTAGTGAGACAGGGGGCTCACCCTACAATGAGCAGTTCTTC. Amino acid sequence: CASSETGGSPYNEQFF. The variable domain in full, with the rest retrieved from reference TRBV19 and TRBJ2-1, is DGGITQSPKYLFRKEGQNVTLSCEQNLNHDAMYWYRQDPGQGLRLIYYSQIVNDFQKGDIAEGYSVSREKKESFPLTVTSAQKNPTAFYLCASSETGGSPYNEQFFGPGTRLTVL.

The chain has TRBV27 and TRBJ2-3; 9 bases line up with TRBD1. The junction had 2 bases not matched to a gene; V was cut back by 6 bases and J by 1 base. The CDR3 contains 14 residues. The V gene's germline CDR1 is MNHEY and CDR2 SMNVEV (reference sequence). The CDR3 sequence: CASSRTGGTDTQYF. The CDR3 DNA reads TGTGCCAGCAGCAGGACAGGGGGCACAGATACGCAGTATTTT.

The J gene is TRBJ2-1, the V gene TRBV6-5; D is uncertain. Trimming removed 0 bases from V and 10 bases from J, with 16 bases in between. The CDR3 runs to 15 residues. The germline gives CDR1 MNHEY, CDR2 SVGAGI. The CDR3 spells CASSYSRPGSDEQFF. Here the CDR3 DNA reads TGTGCCAGCAGTTACTCGAGGCCGGGTAGTGACGAGCAGTTCTTC.

V is TRBV30 and J is TRBJ1-2; the match to TRBD1 covers 7 bases. CDR3 length: 12 amino acids. From germline, CDR1 is GTSNPN and CDR2 SVGIG (reference sequence). J lost 6 bases, V lost 2 bases, and 3 bases had no gene match. The CDR3 protein is CAWSLTGNGYTF. CDR3 in DNA: TGTGCCTGGAGTCTGACAGGGAATGGCTACACCTTC.

This clone was recorded only once. V usage is TRBV6-5 and J usage is TRBJ2-1; 11 bases map to TRBD1. Trimming at V came to 3 bases and at J to 7 bases, leaving 5 bases not matched to a gene. Germline V gives CDR1 MNHEY, CDR2 SVGAGI. There are 15 residues in the CDR3. CDR3 loop: CASSYGTGGTNEQFF. Written as DNA, the CDR3 is TGTGCCAGCAGTTATGGGACAGGGGGTACAAATGAGCAGTTCTTC.

J is TRBJ1-1 and V is TRBV11-2; no firm D call. Germline assignment: CDR1 SGHAT and CDR2 FQNNGV. Trimming took 1 base from V and 3 from J, leaving 6 bases between them. The CDR3 covers 13 residues. The CDR3 bases are TGTGCCAGCAGCTTAGGACGGGACACTGAAGCTTTCTTT. Translated: CASSLGRDTEAFF.

This sequence joins TRBV28 and TRBJ1-1; a possible D gene is TRBD1 (5 bases). Trimming shortened V by 9 bases and J by 3 bases, and 14 bases separated the two germline ends. The CDR3 loop spans 13 amino acids. The germline V gene has CDR1 MDHEN and CDR2 SYDVKM. The CDR3 sequence: CASGTGQDTEAFF. The CDR3, as DNA: TGTGCCAGTGGGACGGGTCAGGACACTGAAGCTTTCTTT. The variable domain in full, completed from reference TRBV28 and TRBJ1-1, reads DVKVTQSSRYLVKRTGEKVFLECVQDMDHENMFWYRQDPGLGLRLIYFSYDVKMKEKGDIPEGYSVSREKKERFSLILESASTNQTSMYLCASGTGQDTEAFFGQGTRLTVV.

The rearrangement joins TRBV15 to TRBJ1-5, with D possibly being TRBD1 (5 bases). Germline CDR1 is LNHNV and CDR2 is YYDKDF (reference sequence). CDR3 length: 14 amino acids. Trimming pared 1 base from V and 10 bases from J, leaving 14 bases between. The CDR3 protein is CATSRAAEGLPQHF. The CDR3 DNA sequence: TGTGCCACCAGCAGAGCGGCGGAGGGACTCCCCCAGCATTTT.

This clone was seen a few times. The rearrangement joins TRBV4-2 to TRBJ2-7; D is uncertain. The CDR3 is 13 residues long. The V gene's germline CDR1 is LGHNA and CDR2 YNFKEQ. V was shortened by 4 bases and J by 2 bases, with 9 bases between the two germline ends. As DNA, the CDR3 is TGTGCCAGCAGCCGGGCCGTGACCTACGAGCAGTACTTC. Its translation: CASSRAVTYEQYF.

The CDR3 region has the DNA TGCAGCGTGAACACCGGGACACCCCACGAGCAGTACTTC. Translated: CSVNTGTPHEQYF. V gene TRBV29-1 combines with J gene TRBJ2-7; a weak D match, TRBD1 (6 bases). Trimming pared 6 bases from V and 5 bases from J, leaving 17 bases between. Germline CDR1 SQVTM, CDR2 ANQGSEA. This CDR3 spans 13 amino acids.

V is TRBV10-3 and J is TRBJ2-6, with D uncertain. The CDR3 is 13 amino acids. V was trimmed by 7 bases and J by 4 bases, leaving 8 bases between them. Germline V CDR1 and CDR2: ENHRY, SYGVKD. The CDR3 protein is CAITAAGANVLTF. The CDR3 DNA follows: TGTGCCATCACGGCGGCCGGGGCCAACGTCCTGACTTTC.

The chain uses TRBV19 and TRBJ2-6; D is unclear. The ends were cut back, 2 bases at V and 0 bases at J, with 8 bases in the middle. Germline V gene lookup returns CDR1 LNHDA and CDR2 SQIVND (reference sequence). The CDR3 extends over 16 amino acids. CDR3: CASSIISDSGANVLTF. CDR3 nucleotides: TGTGCCAGTAGTATAATCTCGGACTCTGGGGCCAACGTCCTGACTTTC.

The chain has TRBV2 and TRBJ1-1; TRBD1 matches 11 bases. Germline CDR1 and CDR2: SNHLY and FYNNEI. CDR3 length equals 15 residues. V shed 6 bases and J 5 bases; nucleotides not matched to a gene: 8. CDR3: CASRAGQGARTEAFF. Here the CDR3 DNA reads TGTGCCAGCAGGGCCGGACAGGGGGCGCGTACTGAAGCTTTCTTT.